Listed below are T cell receptor beta chains from one sample, sequenced in a study of T cells in Graves' hyperthyroidism and ophthalmopathy. TCRdb re-derived calls from the multiplex PCR reads in MiXCR, one entry per CDR3 protein. The table records 250,000 to 400,000 distinct CDR3 sequences, roughly an eighth of them present only once. The sequencing input was blood. Receptors originate from a woman between 40 and 55 years old with Graves' ophthalmopathy. Each CDR3 is given with its conserved first and last residue. The D gene is left open where the match is weak. Size is stated for part of the rows, as once, few or many counts, or as a class when the clone is expanded.

j_call: TRBJ2-5
v_call: TRBV4-1
d_call: .
clone_size: .
cdr3_nt: TGCGCCAGCAGCCTAGCGGTCCGAGAGACCCAGTACTTC
cdr3_aa: CASSLAVRETQYF

j_call: TRBJ1-2
v_call: TRBV29-1
d_call: TRBD1
clone_size: many
cdr3_nt: TGCAGCGTAGCCGACCAGGGACAGCCTAACTATGGCTACACCTTC
cdr3_aa: CSVADQGQPNYGYTF

j_call: TRBJ2-1
v_call: TRBV2
d_call: TRBD2
clone_size: many
cdr3_nt: TGTGCCAGCAACAAAGCTAGCGGGAGGTACAATGAGCAGTTCTTC
cdr3_aa: CASNKASGRYNEQFF

j_call: TRBJ1-5
v_call: TRBV7-9
d_call: .
clone_size: many
cdr3_nt: TGTGCCAGCAGCTTAGGGGGTGTGGTCGATCAGCCCCAGCATTTT
cdr3_aa: CASSLGGVVDQPQHF

j_call: TRBJ2-5
v_call: TRBV30
d_call: .
clone_size: .
cdr3_nt: TGTGCCTGGAGTCCGGACAGACAAGAGACCCAGTACTTC
cdr3_aa: CAWSPDRQETQYF

j_call: TRBJ2-3
v_call: TRBV6-1
d_call: .
clone_size: many
cdr3_nt: TGTGCCAGCAGTGGGCTAGGGTCTAGCACAGATACGCAGTATTTT
cdr3_aa: CASSGLGSSTDTQYF

j_call: TRBJ1-1
v_call: TRBV5-1
d_call: .
clone_size: many
cdr3_nt: TGTGCCAGCAGCCTTACCCCGAACACTGAAGCTTTCTTT
cdr3_aa: CASSLTPNTEAFF

j_call: TRBJ2-5
v_call: TRBV7-8
d_call: .
clone_size: .
cdr3_nt: TGTGCCAGCAGCCCCCCACGGAAGGGTCGGGAAGAGACCCAGTACTTC
cdr3_aa: CASSPPRKGREETQYF

j_call: TRBJ1-5
v_call: TRBV2
d_call: .
clone_size: .
cdr3_nt: TGTGCCAGCAGTGACAGCCTTAACAATCAGCCCCAGCATTTT
cdr3_aa: CASSDSLNNQPQHF

j_call: TRBJ2-5
v_call: TRBV7-6
d_call: TRBD2
clone_size: .
cdr3_nt: TGTGCCAGCAGCCCTAGCCGCCCGGGACTAGCGGGGGCCCGGTACCAAGAGACCCAGTACTTC
cdr3_aa: CASSPSRPGLAGARYQETQYF

j_call: TRBJ1-2
v_call: TRBV7-2
d_call: .
clone_size: many
cdr3_nt: TGTGCCAGCAGCTTAGTGGAAGGTTCCCCTTTAAGTTATGGCTACACCTTC
cdr3_aa: CASSLVEGSPLSYGYTF

j_call: TRBJ2-1
v_call: TRBV24-1
d_call: .
clone_size: few
cdr3_nt: TGTGCCACCAGTGATCTAGGGACCAGCTCCTACAATGAGCAGTTCTTC
cdr3_aa: CATSDLGTSSYNEQFF

j_call: TRBJ2-5
v_call: TRBV24-1
d_call: TRBD1
clone_size: few
cdr3_nt: TGTGCCACCAGTGATGGACAGGGCCTCGGCCAAGAGACCCAGTACTTC
cdr3_aa: CATSDGQGLGQETQYF

j_call: TRBJ1-1
v_call: TRBV6-1
d_call: .
clone_size: many
cdr3_nt: TGTGCCAGCAGTGAACGAGCTGAAGCTTTCTTT
cdr3_aa: CASSERAEAFF

j_call: TRBJ1-5
v_call: TRBV27
d_call: .
clone_size: many
cdr3_nt: TGTGCCAGCAGTTTGGGAGGAGGTAGTCAGCCCCAGCATTTT
cdr3_aa: CASSLGGGSQPQHF

j_call: TRBJ2-7
v_call: TRBV5-1
d_call: .
clone_size: few
cdr3_nt: TGCGCCAGCAGCCCGGACGGGGTCGGCGAGCAGTACTTC
cdr3_aa: CASSPDGVGEQYF

j_call: TRBJ2-7
v_call: TRBV20-1
d_call: TRBD2
clone_size: many
cdr3_nt: TGCAGTGCTAGCGGACTAGCTTCGGTCGAGAGGTACTTC
cdr3_aa: CSASGLASVERYF

j_call: TRBJ1-1
v_call: TRBV27
d_call: .
clone_size: many
cdr3_nt: TGTGCCAGCTTGGGGGCACAATCATCGAACACTGAAGCTTTCTTT
cdr3_aa: CASLGAQSSNTEAFF

j_call: TRBJ1-3
v_call: TRBV6-5
d_call: .
clone_size: few
cdr3_nt: TGTGCCAGCAGTTACTCGCCAGGGCCCTCTGGAAACACCATATATTTT
cdr3_aa: CASSYSPGPSGNTIYF

j_call: TRBJ1-2
v_call: TRBV28
d_call: .
clone_size: many
cdr3_nt: TGTGCCAGCAGTTTCGGGGGTGGAGGCTACACCTTC
cdr3_aa: CASSFGGGGYTF

j_call: TRBJ1-2
v_call: TRBV5-4
d_call: .
clone_size: .
cdr3_nt: TGTGCCAGCAACCTAGGGGGGGCCTATGGCTACACCTTC
cdr3_aa: CASNLGGAYGYTF

j_call: TRBJ2-2
v_call: TRBV12-3/TRBV12-4
d_call: .
clone_size: .
cdr3_nt: TGTGCCAGCACCCCTTTTGGCGGGGTGAACACCGGGGAGCTGTTTTTT
cdr3_aa: CASTPFGGVNTGELFF

j_call: TRBJ1-4
v_call: TRBV9
d_call: .
clone_size: .
cdr3_nt: TGTGCCAGCAGAAGATCAACTAATGAAAAACTGTTTTTT
cdr3_aa: CASRRSTNEKLFF

j_call: TRBJ2-7
v_call: TRBV11-2
d_call: .
clone_size: many
cdr3_nt: TGTGCCAGCAGCTTAGATCATGCAGGGATCTACGAGCAGTACTTC
cdr3_aa: CASSLDHAGIYEQYF

j_call: TRBJ1-5
v_call: TRBV7-2
d_call: .
clone_size: few
cdr3_nt: TGTGCCAGCAGCTCTATAGACGGTTTCGGACAGCCCCAGCATTTT
cdr3_aa: CASSSIDGFGQPQHF

j_call: TRBJ2-5
v_call: TRBV5-6
d_call: TRBD2
clone_size: many
cdr3_nt: TGTGCCAGCAGGGGGAGACGGACTAGCCGGCAAGAGACCCAGTACTTC
cdr3_aa: CASRGRRTSRQETQYF

j_call: TRBJ2-7
v_call: TRBV12-3/TRBV12-4
d_call: TRBD1
clone_size: few
cdr3_nt: TGTGCCAGCAGTTTATCCGGCGACAGGGACTCCTACGAGCAGTACTTC
cdr3_aa: CASSLSGDRDSYEQYF

j_call: TRBJ2-7
v_call: TRBV14
d_call: .
clone_size: few
cdr3_nt: TGTGCCAGCAGCCAAGGGACAGCGAGGGAGCAGTACTTC
cdr3_aa: CASSQGTAREQYF

j_call: TRBJ2-3
v_call: TRBV20-1
d_call: .
clone_size: .
cdr3_nt: TGCAGTGCTAGACGGGACGATACGCAGTATTTT
cdr3_aa: CSARRDDTQYF

j_call: TRBJ1-2
v_call: TRBV3-1
d_call: .
clone_size: few
cdr3_nt: TGTGCCAGCAGCCAAGAAGCAGAATACTATGGCTACACCTTC
cdr3_aa: CASSQEAEYYGYTF

j_call: TRBJ2-7
v_call: TRBV5-4
d_call: TRBD2
clone_size: few
cdr3_nt: TGTGCCAGCAGCCGAGGGACTAGCGGGAGGGCCATCGACGAGCAGTACTTC
cdr3_aa: CASSRGTSGRAIDEQYF

j_call: TRBJ1-3
v_call: TRBV19
d_call: .
clone_size: .
cdr3_nt: TGTGCCAGTACAAGATCTGGAAACACCATATATTTT
cdr3_aa: CASTRSGNTIYF

j_call: TRBJ2-3
v_call: TRBV6-1
d_call: .
clone_size: many
cdr3_nt: TGTGCCAGCAGGCGTCGATGGGTGCAAGATACGCAGTATTTT
cdr3_aa: CASRRRWVQDTQYF

j_call: TRBJ2-5
v_call: TRBV11-2
d_call: .
clone_size: .
cdr3_nt: TGTGCCAGCAGCTTTATCGGGCCCCAAGAGACCCAGTACTTC
cdr3_aa: CASSFIGPQETQYF

j_call: TRBJ1-2
v_call: TRBV7-9
d_call: .
clone_size: .
cdr3_nt: TGTGCCAGCAGCCCGCCTGGGTGGGGGGGCTCTGGCTACACCTTC
cdr3_aa: CASSPPGWGGSGYTF

j_call: TRBJ2-1
v_call: TRBV2
d_call: .
clone_size: many
cdr3_nt: TGTGCCAGCAGGGCCCTGGGTGTCAGCTCCTACAATGAGCAGTTCTTC
cdr3_aa: CASRALGVSSYNEQFF

j_call: TRBJ1-1
v_call: TRBV11-2
d_call: TRBD1
clone_size: .
cdr3_nt: TGTGCCAGCAGCTATGGGACAGGGGACACTGAAGCTTTCTTT
cdr3_aa: CASSYGTGDTEAFF

j_call: TRBJ2-7
v_call: TRBV20-1
d_call: .
clone_size: .
cdr3_nt: TGCAGTGCCGCAGGGTTAGGCTCCTACGAGCAGTACTTC
cdr3_aa: CSAAGLGSYEQYF

j_call: TRBJ2-3
v_call: TRBV7-2
d_call: TRBD2
clone_size: .
cdr3_nt: TGTGCCAGCAGCGAACATCTAGCGGGAGGGCCAGATACGCAGTATTTT
cdr3_aa: CASSEHLAGGPDTQYF

j_call: TRBJ1-1
v_call: TRBV7-9
d_call: .
clone_size: many
cdr3_nt: TGTGCCAGCAGCTTAGCTCGGGGCACTGAAGCTTTCTTT
cdr3_aa: CASSLARGTEAFF

j_call: TRBJ2-2
v_call: TRBV12-3/TRBV12-4
d_call: TRBD1
clone_size: few
cdr3_nt: TGTGCCAGCAGCTCGACAGGGGCCCTGAACACCGGGGAGCTGTTTTTT
cdr3_aa: CASSSTGALNTGELFF

j_call: TRBJ2-5
v_call: TRBV5-6
d_call: TRBD1
clone_size: few
cdr3_nt: TGTGCCAGCAGCGTTGGGGGGACAGGGGGCTGGGAGACCCAGTACTTC
cdr3_aa: CASSVGGTGGWETQYF

j_call: TRBJ2-2
v_call: TRBV6-1
d_call: TRBD1
clone_size: few
cdr3_nt: TGTGCCAGCATGCCTCCCGGGACAGGGAGGGTGTTTTTT
cdr3_aa: CASMPPGTGRVFF

j_call: TRBJ2-1
v_call: TRBV6-1
d_call: .
clone_size: few
cdr3_nt: TGTGCCAGCAGTGACCGGGTAGCTGAGCAGTTCTTC
cdr3_aa: CASSDRVAEQFF

j_call: TRBJ2-1
v_call: TRBV14
d_call: TRBD2
clone_size: .
cdr3_nt: TGTGCCAGCAGCGAGCTAGCGGGGGGGTACAATGAGCGGTTCTTC
cdr3_aa: CASSELAGGYNERFF

j_call: TRBJ1-2
v_call: TRBV20-1
d_call: TRBD1
clone_size: .
cdr3_nt: TGCAGCCTCGCAGTGACAGGGTCAGTCGGCTACACCTTC
cdr3_aa: CSLAVTGSVGYTF

j_call: TRBJ1-2
v_call: TRBV3-1
d_call: .
clone_size: .
cdr3_nt: TGTGCCAGCAGCCATTGGGACGGGGGTAACTATGGCTACACCTTC
cdr3_aa: CASSHWDGGNYGYTF

j_call: TRBJ2-7
v_call: TRBV7-9
d_call: .
clone_size: .
cdr3_nt: TGTGCCAGCAGCTGGGCGCGGACCTACGAGCAGTACTTC
cdr3_aa: CASSWARTYEQYF

j_call: TRBJ2-1
v_call: TRBV13
d_call: TRBD1
clone_size: many
cdr3_nt: TGTGCCAGCAGCCGAGCGGAGGACAGGGCCAACAATGAGCAGTTCTTC
cdr3_aa: CASSRAEDRANNEQFF

j_call: TRBJ2-3
v_call: TRBV19
d_call: .
clone_size: .
cdr3_nt: TGTGCCAGTAGTACCTTGAGCGGTTTCACAGATACGCAGTATTTT
cdr3_aa: CASSTLSGFTDTQYF

j_call: TRBJ1-1
v_call: TRBV15
d_call: .
clone_size: many
cdr3_nt: TGTGCCACTAAGCCCGACCCCGGTCGCGCTGAAGCTTTCTTT
cdr3_aa: CATKPDPGRAEAFF

j_call: TRBJ1-2
v_call: TRBV12-3/TRBV12-4
d_call: TRBD1
clone_size: many
cdr3_nt: TGTGCCAGCAGTTTACGACAGGGTTATTATTATGGCTACACCTTC
cdr3_aa: CASSLRQGYYYGYTF

j_call: TRBJ1-5
v_call: TRBV20-1
d_call: .
clone_size: .
cdr3_nt: TGCAGTGCTAGAGAAGGACGGGTTTATCAGCCCCAGCATTTT
cdr3_aa: CSAREGRVYQPQHF

j_call: TRBJ2-6
v_call: TRBV5-6
d_call: .
clone_size: .
cdr3_nt: TGTGCCAGCAGCTTGGGAGGGTATTTTGCTTCTGGGGCCAACGTCCTGACTTTC
cdr3_aa: CASSLGGYFASGANVLTF

j_call: TRBJ2-1
v_call: TRBV12-3/TRBV12-4
d_call: .
clone_size: many
cdr3_nt: TGTGCCAGCAGTTTAAGTTCTCTCAGCTCCTACAATGAGCAGTTCTTC
cdr3_aa: CASSLSSLSSYNEQFF